This is a list of T cell receptor beta chains from one sample in a study of blood T cell repertoires in COVID-19. TCRdb's copy holds only in-frame clones and misses some; the assay was immunoSEQ multiplex PCR. This sample yields more than 65,000 clones, of which roughly 82% are seen a single time; 7% to 9.5% belongs to the top ten. The sample was peripheral blood. These receptors all come from a human donor in a cohort sampled during active COVID-19. CDR3s include the opening cysteine and the closing phenylalanine or tryptophan. D genes are given only for firm matches. Clone size is not always given. Where it is, it says once, few, many or a class for expanded clones.

clone_size d_call j_call v_call cdr3_aa cdr3_nt
few TRBD2 TRBJ2-7 TRBV7-2 CASSLGPSGGAPSYEQYF TGTGCCAGCAGCTTAGGGCCTAGCGGGGGGGCCCCTTCCTACGAGCAGTACTTC
- - TRBJ2-7 TRBV4-1 CASSQDNNRGGYEQYF TGCGCCAGCAGCCAAGATAACAACAGGGGGGGGTACGAGCAGTACTTC
- TRBD2 TRBJ2-7 TRBV5-1 CASSLTSGGAEQYF TGCGCCAGCAGCTTAACTAGCGGGGGGGCGGAGCAGTACTTC
- - TRBJ1-2 TRBV18 CASSFQGGVSYGYTF TGTGCCAGCTCGTTTCAGGGCGGAGTGAGCTATGGCTACACCTTC
- - TRBJ2-7 TRBV19 CASSKARSYEQYF TGTGCCAGTAGTAAAGCCAGGTCCTACGAGCAGTACTTC
few - TRBJ1-2 TRBV5-6 CASSLAPAGRYGYTF TGTGCCAGCAGCTTGGCCCCGGCAGGCCGCTATGGCTACACCTTC
- TRBD2 TRBJ2-7 TRBV7-2 CASSLSLAGSYEQYF TGTGCCAGCAGCTTAAGTCTAGCGGGGAGCTACGAGCAGTACTTC
- TRBD1 TRBJ1-3 TRBV6-5 CASKVGQDSGNTIYF TGTGCCAGCAAGGTGGGACAGGACTCTGGAAACACCATATATTTT
- - TRBJ2-7 TRBV11-2 CASSSPGTYEQYF TGTGCCAGCAGCTCCCCAGGTACCTACGAGCAGTACTTC
- TRBD2 TRBJ2-3 TRBV5-1 CASSLAGGVDTQYF TGCGCCAGCAGCTTGGCGGGGGGGGTAGATACGCAGTATTTT
- TRBD2 TRBJ2-7 TRBV6-2/TRBV6-3 CASSTGLAGGPGRYEQYF TGTGCCAGCAGTACCGGACTAGCGGGGGGGCCTGGACGATACGAGCAGTACTTC
few - TRBJ1-1 TRBV2 CASRQGSGTEAFF TGTGCCAGCAGGCAGGGATCGGGCACTGAAGCTTTCTTT
- - TRBJ2-7 TRBV12-3/TRBV12-4 CASSLSGGEQYF TGTGCCAGCAGTTTATCCGGGGGCGAGCAGTACTTC
- TRBD1 TRBJ1-1 TRBV19 CASSQSGTANTEAFF TGTGCCAGTAGTCAATCTGGGACAGCGAACACTGAAGCTTTCTTT
- - TRBJ1-3 TRBV9 CASSVEGRGMDTIYF TGTGCCAGCAGCGTAGAGGGCAGGGGAATGGACACCATATATTTT
- - TRBJ2-7 TRBV3-1/TRBV3-2 CASSILQSRDEQYF TGTGCCAGCAGCATACTCCAGTCTCGGGACGAGCAGTACTTC
- - TRBJ2-3 TRBV6-6 CASSYGSPDTQYF TGTGCCAGCAGTTACGGGAGCCCAGATACGCAGTATTTT
many - TRBJ2-7 TRBV7-2 CASSPDRYEQYF TGTGCCAGCAGCCCAGACAGATACGAGCAGTACTTC
- - TRBJ1-1 TRBV19 CASSPRTQGTEAFF TGTGCCAGTAGTCCGCGGACACAGGGCACTGAAGCTTTCTTT
- TRBD1 TRBJ2-7 TRBV4-3 CASSQEWGQGTYEQYF TGCGCCAGCAGCCAAGAATGGGGACAGGGGACCTACGAGCAGTACTTC
once - TRBJ1-3 TRBV6-6 CASSTQGLRNTIYF TGTGCCAGCAGTACGCAGGGATTAAGAAACACCATATATTTT
once - TRBJ1-6 TRBV21-1 CASISRVVYNSPLHF TGTGCCAGCATTAGCAGGGTTGTCTATAATTCACCCCTCCACTTT
- TRBD2 TRBJ2-3 TRBV7-3 CASSGGDGYTDTQYF TGTGCCAGCAGCGGGGGGGACGGCTACACAGATACGCAGTATTTT
few - TRBJ1-2 TRBV6-6 CASSLGTSHSLGYTF TGTGCCAGCAGTTTGGGGACTTCCCACTCCTTAGGCTACACCTTC
- - TRBJ2-2 TRBV11-3 CASSQKPGSGELFF TGTGCCAGCAGCCAAAAACCAGGGTCCGGGGAGCTGTTTTTT
- TRBD1 TRBJ2-5 TRBV5-1 CASRKGTGGETQYF TGCGCCAGCAGAAAAGGGACAGGCGGTGAGACCCAGTACTTC
once TRBD1 TRBJ2-3 TRBV12-5 CASGFQGATDTQYF TGTGCTAGTGGTTTTCAGGGGGCCACAGATACGCAGTATTTT
- TRBD1 TRBJ1-6 TRBV25-1 CASSGDRVNSPLHF TGTGCCAGCAGTGGGGACAGGGTTAATTCACCCCTCCACTTT
- - TRBJ1-1 TRBV11-2 CASSLVPGMNTEAFF TGTGCCAGCAGCTTAGTCCCAGGGATGAACACTGAAGCTTTCTTT
- TRBD1 TRBJ1-1 TRBV12-3/TRBV12-4 CASRGQANTEAFF TGTGCCAGCAGGGGACAGGCGAACACTGAAGCTTTCTTT
- TRBD2 TRBJ2-3 TRBV30 CAWSLKAGGPKGTDTQYF TGTGCCTGGAGTCTGAAAGCGGGGGGGCCTAAGGGCACAGATACGCAGTATTTT
- - TRBJ2-7 TRBV5-6 CASSSGRTTPYEQYF TGTGCCAGCAGCTCCGGCAGGACTACCCCCTACGAGCAGTACTTC
- TRBD1 TRBJ2-7 TRBV29-1 CSVRTGNEQYF TGCAGCGTCCGGACAGGGAACGAGCAGTACTTC
- - TRBJ2-5 TRBV5-1 CASNPGNKETQYF TGCGCCAGCAACCCGGGTAACAAAGAGACCCAGTACTTC
- - TRBJ2-7 TRBV6-2/TRBV6-3 CASSHISRADHPYEQYF TGTGCCAGCAGTCATATATCGAGGGCGGACCATCCCTACGAGCAGTACTTC
- TRBD2 TRBJ2-7 TRBV27 CASSLAPLGGASEQYF TGTGCCAGCAGTTTAGCACCCCTCGGGGGGGCCAGTGAGCAGTACTTC
once - TRBJ1-3 TRBV5-8 CASSPGTLGNTIYF TGTGCCAGCAGCCCCGGGACACTTGGAAACACCATATATTTT
- TRBD2 TRBJ2-3 TRBV20-1 CSASRTSGLFTDTQYF TGCAGTGCTAGTAGGACTAGCGGACTTTTCACAGATACGCAGTATTTT
- - TRBJ1-1 TRBV4-1 CASSQSRPGLNAEAFF TGCGCCAGCAGCCAAAGCCGCCCAGGCCTTAACGCTGAAGCTTTCTTT
- - TRBJ1-1 TRBV19 CASSIDQYPNTEAFF TGTGCCAGTAGTATAGATCAGTATCCTAACACTGAAGCTTTCTTT
- TRBD1 TRBJ1-3 TRBV2 CASTPTGVLGNTIYF TGTGCCAGCACCCCGACAGGGGTGCTCGGAAACACCATATATTTT
- - TRBJ1-4 TRBV2 CASSVQGLVEKLFF TGTGCCAGCAGTGTACAGGGCCTGGTTGAAAAACTGTTTTTT
few - TRBJ2-5 TRBV6-1 CASSEARRGVGYSISQYF TGTGCCAGCAGTGAAGCGAGAAGAGGCGTCGGCTACTCTATCTCCCAGTACTTC
few - TRBJ1-1 TRBV5-4 CASSPGLGRGTEAFF TGTGCCAGCAGCCCGGGGTTGGGGAGAGGGACTGAAGCTTTCTTT
once TRBD1 TRBJ2-5 TRBV12-5 CASGLGGPGSTQYF TGTGCTAGTGGTTTAGGGGGCCCTGGTTCGACCCAGTACTTC
- TRBD1 TRBJ1-4 TRBV7-8 CASSLGTGGKEKLFF TGTGCCAGCAGCTTAGGGACAGGGGGCAAGGAAAAACTGTTTTTT
- - TRBJ2-7 TRBV7-9 CASSFLQGAYEQYF TGTGCCAGCAGCTTCTTACAGGGCGCCTACGAGCAGTACTTC
- - TRBJ1-1 TRBV6-2/TRBV6-3 CASSYPQSAGTFNTEAFF TGTGCCAGCAGTTATCCCCAGAGCGCGGGGACCTTTAACACTGAAGCTTTCTTT
- TRBD1 TRBJ2-5 TRBV5-4 CASSPPPTGDQETQYF TGTGCCAGCAGCCCGCCCCCCACAGGGGACCAAGAGACCCAGTACTTC
- - TRBJ1-6 TRBV6-5 CASSMTNSYNSPLHF TGTGCCAGCAGTATGACAAACTCCTATAATTCACCCCTCCACTTT
- - TRBJ2-7 TRBV2 CASSRDYEQYF TGTGCCAGCAGTCGGGACTACGAGCAGTACTTC
- - TRBJ2-7 TRBV28 CASSGTAYEQYF TGTGCCAGCAGTGGGACTGCCTACGAGCAGTACTTC